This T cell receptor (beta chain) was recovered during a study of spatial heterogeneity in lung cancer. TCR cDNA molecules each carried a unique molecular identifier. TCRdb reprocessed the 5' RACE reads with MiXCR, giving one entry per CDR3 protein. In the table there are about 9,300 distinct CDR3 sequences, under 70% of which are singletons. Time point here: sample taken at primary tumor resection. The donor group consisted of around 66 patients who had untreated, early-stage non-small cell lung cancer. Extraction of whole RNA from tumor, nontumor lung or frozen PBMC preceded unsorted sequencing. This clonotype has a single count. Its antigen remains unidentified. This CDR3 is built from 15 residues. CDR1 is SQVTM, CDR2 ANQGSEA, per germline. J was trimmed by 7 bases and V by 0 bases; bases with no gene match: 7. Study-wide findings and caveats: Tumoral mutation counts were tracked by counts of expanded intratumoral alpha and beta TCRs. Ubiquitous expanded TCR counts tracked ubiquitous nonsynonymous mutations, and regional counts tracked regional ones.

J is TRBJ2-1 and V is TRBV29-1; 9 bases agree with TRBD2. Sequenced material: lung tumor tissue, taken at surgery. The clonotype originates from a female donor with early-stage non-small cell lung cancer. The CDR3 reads CSVEEIAGAGNEQFF. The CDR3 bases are TGCAGCGTTGAAGAGATAGCGGGAGCGGGGAATGAGCAGTTCTTC.